Shown below are 21 T cell receptor beta chains from a single sample sequenced in a study of blood T cell repertoires in COVID-19. Data came from immunoSEQ multiplex PCR; TCRdb stores just in-frame clones and leaves some out. Seen here are some 300,000 clones, approximately 91% observed once, and the top ten hold 8% to 10%. Sequenced sample: PBMCs or T cells enriched from blood (not recorded which). The receptors derive from a woman aged 40 to 50 who had recovered from COVID-19.

This clone was seen a single time. The chain couples TRBV18 to TRBJ2-3, with no clear D. Germline V gives CDR1 KGHSH, CDR2 LQKENI. With 0 bases removed from V and 6 bases from J, the gap between germline ends came to 10 bases. This CDR3 has 14 residues. The CDR3 protein is CASSPPHHTDTQYF. CDR3 nucleotides: TGTGCCAGCTCACCACCCCACCACACGGATACGCAGTATTTT.

This chain links TRBV18 with TRBJ2-7, with no clear D. Germline lookup yields CDR1 KGHSH and CDR2 LQKENI. The CDR3 has 9 residues. V was shortened by 11 bases and J by 4 bases, with 6 bases between the two germline ends. The CDR3 DNA follows: TGTGCCGGCAGGTACGAGCAGTACTTC. Protein: CAGRYEQYF.

Here the CDR3 DNA reads TGTGCCAGCACCCTGACAGGGGGGCGTTCTAGCACAGATACGCAGTATTTT. Its translation: CASTLTGGRSSTDTQYF. The chain combines TRBV11-2 with TRBJ2-3; TRBD1 agrees at 9 bases. The CDR3 has 17 amino acids. CDR1 is SGHAT and CDR2 is FQNNGV in the germline V gene. The trim removed 7 bases at V and 0 bases at J, leaving 11 bases unmatched.

This CDR3 reads CASSARVDAKLFF. CDR3 nucleotides: TGCGCCAGCAGTGCCAGGGTTGACGCAAAACTGTTTTTT. The rearrangement links TRBV10-1 to TRBJ1-4, with D possibly matching TRBD1 (5 bases). The CDR3 contains 13 residues. Germline V CDR1 and CDR2: WNHNN, SYGVQD (reference sequence). Between the trimmed V and J ends, which lost 4 bases and 10 bases, there was a span of 13 bases.

The chain employs TRBV7-3 and TRBJ2-1, with 7 nucleotides matching TRBD2. The CDR3 has 13 amino acids. V lost 1 base and J lost 10; bases outside the gene matches: 4. Germline CDR1 SGHTA, CDR2 FQGTGA. In DNA form, the CDR3 reads TGTGCCAGCAGCTTAAGGGAGGGGCCCGAGCAGTTCTTC. It translates to CASSLREGPEQFF.

The chain links TRBV5-1 to TRBJ2-3, with 15 positions matching TRBD2. CDR1 is SGHRS and CDR2 is YFSETQ in the germline V gene. The V and J ends lost 4 bases and 5 bases, in that order; junction bases with no gene match: 14. The CDR3 totals 19 residues. For the CDR3, the DNA is TGCGCCAGCAGCCTCTGGACTAGCGGGGGGGCTCCACCCCAAGATACGCAGTATTTT. Translated, it gives CASSLWTSGGAPPQDTQYF.

The chain carries TRBV5-4 and TRBJ1-1, with 10 bases that match TRBD1. With V trimmed by 4 bases and J by 5 bases, 5 bases remained unmatched. This CDR3 region has 14 residues. Germline CDR1 SGHNT, CDR2 YYREEE (reference sequence). CDR3 amino acids: CASSQDRGRTEAFF. The CDR3 DNA sequence: TGTGCCAGCAGCCAAGACAGGGGGCGGACTGAAGCTTTCTTT.

CDR3 amino acids: CASSIATGETQYF. For the CDR3, the DNA is TGTGCCAGTAGTATAGCAACGGGAGAGACCCAGTACTTC. This rearrangement joins TRBV19 to TRBJ2-5; D is uncertain. The CDR3 has 13 amino acids. Germline CDR1 reads LNHDA; CDR2 reads SQIVND (reference sequence). Trimming took off 1 base at V and 4 bases at J, with 7 bases between the two ends.

A word on this clone: The junction does not match germline at one end; this may be a read error. This chain connects TRBV12-3 or TRBV12-4 to TRBJ2-7; D gene uncertain. This CDR3 has 12 residues. The CDR3 region has the DNA TGTGCCAGCAGACCAGACTCCAACGAGCAGTACTTC. Residues: CASRPDSNEQYF.

The rearrangement uses TRBV7-3 and TRBJ2-3; 11 bases align to TRBD2. This CDR3 region has 16 residues. The germline CDR1 and CDR2 sequences are SGHTA and FQGTGA. J lost 1 base, V lost 3 bases, and 3 bases had no gene match. CDR3 protein: CASSFSGGAGTDTQYF. CDR3 nucleotide sequence: TGTGCCAGCAGCTTTAGCGGGGGGGCGGGCACAGATACGCAGTATTTT.

The chain joins TRBV6-6 to TRBJ2-3; TRBD2 matches at 10 bases. J was trimmed by 6 bases and V by 6 bases; bases with no gene match: 9. In germline, CDR1 is MNHNY, CDR2 SVGAGI (reference sequence). The CDR3 runs to 15 residues. The chain's CDR3 is CASSLAGATGDTQYF. The CDR3 nucleotides are TGTGCCAGCAGCCTAGCGGGGGCCACGGGGGATACGCAGTATTTT.

Note on this clone: Other DNA sequences from this sample encode an identical CDR3 as well. The rearrangement joins TRBV5-1 to TRBJ2-5, with D perhaps matching TRBD2 (5 bases). CDR3 length: 13 amino acids. CDR1 and CDR2 (germline): SGHRS, YFSETQ. Trimming took 4 bases from V and 5 from J, leaving 12 bases between them. The CDR3 DNA sequence: TGCGCCAGCAGCCTGGGCCCGGGGGAGACCCAGTACTTC. It encodes CASSLGPGETQYF.

J is TRBJ1-6 and V is TRBV2; 9 bases are a match to TRBD1. Unmatched junction bases numbered 6, after V lost 3 bases and J lost 6 bases. CDR1 and CDR2 (germline): SNHLY, FYNNEI. The CDR3 has 16 residues. Written as DNA, the CDR3 is TGTGCCAGCAGTGACCGGGGGACAGGGAGTAATTCACCCCTCCACTTT. Its protein is CASSDRGTGSNSPLHF.

This clone was detected a few times. This chain connects TRBV29-1 to TRBJ2-1; tentatively, D is TRBD1 (6 bases). The CDR3 consists of 14 residues. Trimming stripped 3 bases from V and 3 bases from J, with 12 bases between. Germline values: CDR1 SQVTM, CDR2 ANQGSEA. The CDR3 spells CSVDTAGVYNEQFF. The CDR3 DNA sequence: TGCAGCGTTGATACAGCAGGGGTCTACAATGAGCAGTTCTTC.

The J gene is TRBJ1-6, the V gene TRBV28; 10 bases match TRBD1. V lost 4 bases and J lost 9; bases outside the gene matches: 3. CDR3 size: 14 residues. Germline V gives CDR1 MDHEN, CDR2 SYDVKM. CDR3 DNA: TGTGCCAGCAGTTCGGGACAGGGGAGTTCACCCCTCCACTTT. The encoded protein is CASSSGQGSSPLHF.

V and J are TRBV5-1 and TRBJ1-4; 10 nucleotides align to TRBD1. Losses at the gene ends were 0 bases for V and 6 bases for J; bases not matched to a gene: 2. The CDR3 runs to 15 residues. Germline V lookup: CDR1 SGHRS, CDR2 YFSETQ. The chain's CDR3 is CASSLAGTGDEKLFF. CDR3 DNA: TGCGCCAGCAGCTTGGCAGGGACAGGGGATGAAAAACTGTTTTTT. The whole variable domain, filled in from reference TRBV5-1 and TRBJ1-4, reads KAGVTQTPRYLIKTRGQQVTLSCSPISGHRSVSWYQQTPGQGLQFLFEYFSETQRNKGNFPGRFSGRQFSNSRSEMNVSTLELGDSALYLCASSLAGTGDEKLFFGSGTQLSVL.

As concerns this clone: Within the sample, other DNA sequences also encode this same CDR3. The genes are TRBV20-1 and TRBJ1-5; the D gene is possibly TRBD1 (5 bases). This CDR3 region has 12 residues. The germline CDR1 and CDR2 sequences are DFQATT and SNEGSKA (reference sequence). The V end was cut by 3 bases, the J end by 4 bases, with 7 bases between. The CDR3 nucleotides are TGCAGTGCTAGTTCAGGGAATCAGCCCCAGCATTTT. Translation: CSASSGNQPQHF.

The chain employs TRBV6-1 and TRBJ2-3; TRBD2 agrees at 10 bases. Germline V lookup: CDR1 MNHNS, CDR2 SASEGT. With 1 base clipped from V and 0 bases from J, the junction kept 10 bases outside the gene matches. The CDR3 runs 19 residues. The CDR3 protein is CASSEGLAGVLSSTDTQYF. CDR3 bases: TGTGCCAGCAGTGAAGGTCTAGCGGGAGTCTTATCCAGCACAGATACGCAGTATTTT.

In its sample, this clone was seen once. The chain is built from TRBV6-5 and TRBJ1-2, with no clear D. Germline CDR1 MNHEY, CDR2 SVGAGI. Deletions cut 5 bases from V and 8 bases from J, with 15 bases between. The CDR3 length is 13 residues. The CDR3 here is CASSPRPRGGYTF. The CDR3, as DNA: TGTGCCAGCAGTCCCCGACCCAGAGGGGGCTACACCTTC.

The genes are TRBV6-5 and TRBJ1-2, with 7 bases matching TRBD1. Germline V gene data show CDR1 as MNHEY and CDR2 as SVGAGI. V lost 6 bases and J lost 8; bases outside the gene matches: 6. The CDR3 totals 12 residues. The DNA for the CDR3 is TGTGCCAGCAGCGTCGGACAGGCCGGCTACACCTTC. Amino acid sequence: CASSVGQAGYTF.

The chain links TRBV6-5 to TRBJ1-2, with D perhaps TRBD1 (5 bases). V lost 0 bases and J lost 8, with 19 bases in between. CDR1 and CDR2 from the germline V gene are MNHEY and SVGAGI. This CDR3 spans 16 amino acids. The CDR3 reads CASSYSRDGGISGYTF. The DNA for the CDR3 is TGTGCCAGCAGTTACTCGAGGGACGGGGGAATTTCGGGCTACACCTTC.